This T cell receptor beta chain was documented in a study of T cell repertoires in cytomegalovirus infection. Using its own MiXCR run on the reads, TCRdb lists one record per CDR3 protein. The top ten hold 41% of the sample, which has over 95,000 distinct CDR3 sequences, around 31% seen once. In its sample, this clonotype was seen a few times. Its antigen is unknown. V lost 5 bases and J 4 bases, leaving 6 bases between the germline ends. The germline V gene has CDR1 SGHVS and CDR2 FNYEAQ. This CDR3 is 11 amino acids long. The source of this sequence is a human donor in good health (CMV status not recorded). Some clones in this sample may be carry-over from other donors' samples. Sequencing used CD8+ T cells from cultured PBMCs, obtained from culture after CMV antigen stimulation. J is TRBJ2-7 and V is TRBV7-6; D not certain. The chain's CDR3 is CASSNDYEQYF. CDR3 in DNA: TGTGCCAGCAGCAACGATTACGAGCAGTACTTC.